These 14 T cell receptor beta chains originate from one sample sequenced in a study of blood T cell repertoires in COVID-19. Clones were sequenced by immunoSEQ multiplex PCR, and TCRdb holds only the in-frame ones, with some missing. The sample lists about 300,000 clones; 80% to 90% were seen once. The sample taken for sequencing was peripheral blood. These receptor sequences come from a man in his forties or fifties with acute or convalescent COVID-19.

This chain uses TRBV10-3 with TRBJ1-3; tentatively, D is TRBD1 (5 bases). The germline gives CDR1 ENHRY, CDR2 SYGVKD. The CDR3 loop spans 16 amino acids. Trimming stripped 4 bases from V and 0 bases from J, with 13 bases between. This chain's CDR3 is CAISGPGLASGNTIYF. Here the CDR3 DNA reads TGTGCCATCAGTGGGCCGGGACTTGCCTCTGGAAACACCATATATTTT.

CDR3 DNA sequence: TGTGCCAGCAGCCCTCGATCGGACAGGCCCACAGATACGCAGTATTTT. It translates to CASSPRSDRPTDTQYF. The gene calls are TRBV9 and TRBJ2-3; 7 bases agree with TRBD1. V shed 4 bases, J shed 2 bases, and the junction held 10 bases outside the gene matches. This CDR3 spans 16 amino acids. The germline V gene encodes CDR1 SGDLS and CDR2 YYNGEE.

The chain combines TRBV7-2 with TRBJ2-7; 8 bases are a match to TRBD2. Per germline, CDR1 SGHTA and CDR2 FQGNSA. Germline trimming cut 3 bases from V and 0 bases from J; bases unmatched to any gene: 7. This CDR3 has 16 amino acids. The CDR3: CASSLRLAQSSYEQYF. The CDR3 DNA reads TGTGCCAGCAGCTTGCGACTAGCGCAGAGCTCCTACGAGCAGTACTTC.

The rearrangement uses TRBV6-5 and TRBJ2-7, with 7 bases aligning to TRBD2. The CDR3 contains 11 residues. After removal of 6 bases from V and 7 bases from J, the junction contained 3 bases not matched to a gene. Germline values: CDR1 MNHEY, CDR2 SVGAGI. The CDR3 DNA reads TGTGCCAGCAGGGGGGGGAGAGAGCAGTACTTC. It codes for CASRGGREQYF.

The chain has TRBV24-1 and TRBJ1-4, with 8 positions matching TRBD1. The CDR3 consists of 20 residues. J gave up 4 bases and V 3 bases, and 18 bases lay outside the gene matches. Germline values: CDR1 KGHDR, CDR2 SFDVKD. DNA for the CDR3: TGTGCCACCAGTGATCCCAACGGGACAGGTGGGACTCCCTTTAATGAAAAACTGTTTTTT. The encoded protein is CATSDPNGTGGTPFNEKLFF.

The V and J genes are TRBV5-5 and TRBJ2-3, with D possibly being TRBD2 (6 bases). There are 16 residues in the CDR3. Germline CDR1 is SGHKS and CDR2 is YYEKEE (reference sequence). V dropped 0 bases and J dropped 2 bases, with 13 bases sitting between them. DNA of the CDR3: TGTGCCAGCAGCTTGGGAGGTAGCGGACCCACAGATACGCAGTATTTT. Amino acids: CASSLGGSGPTDTQYF.

CDR3 in amino acids: CASSLAGADTEAFF. CDR3 in DNA: TGTGCCAGCAGCTTAGCAGGGGCGGACACTGAAGCTTTCTTT. V usage is TRBV7-8 and J usage is TRBJ1-1; D possibly corresponds to TRBD1 (5 bases). CDR3 length: 14 residues. Germline-derived CDR1 and CDR2 are SGHVS and FQNEAQ. Deletions cut 0 bases from V and 3 bases from J, with 8 bases between.

This clone was seen once. J is TRBJ1-3 and V is TRBV10-3; D is ambiguous. This CDR3 has 14 residues. Germline V gene data show CDR1 as ENHRY and CDR2 as SYGVKD. V lost 6 bases and J 0 bases, leaving 9 bases between the germline ends. The DNA of the CDR3 is TGTGCCATCAGACCCGACAACTCTGGAAACACCATATATTTT. Protein product: CAIRPDNSGNTIYF.

This chain joins TRBV5-6 and TRBJ2-7, with TRBD2 as a possible D gene (6 bases). Germline values: CDR1 SGHDT, CDR2 YYEEEE. The CDR3 sequence is 16 residues long. V lost 4 bases and J lost 0, with 17 bases in between. CDR3 amino acids: CASSPDMGRSSYEQYF. CDR3 bases: TGTGCCAGCAGCCCGGATATGGGGAGGAGCTCCTACGAGCAGTACTTC.

V is TRBV18 and J is TRBJ2-7; 7 nucleotides line up with TRBD2. Trimming removed 0 bases from V and 2 bases from J; junction bases left unmatched: 4. CDR1 is KGHSH, CDR2 LQKENI, per germline. CDR3 length: 15 amino acids. CDR3 nucleotide sequence: TGTGCCAGCTCACCACCTAGTGGGGGGGCCTACGAGCAGTACTTC. It is translated as CASSPPSGGAYEQYF.

This clone was counted a single time. The rearrangement uses TRBV24-1 and TRBJ2-7; D is possibly TRBD2 (6 bases). Trimming pared 12 bases from V and 3 bases from J, leaving 23 bases between. The CDR3 contains 15 residues. Germline CDR1 KGHDR, CDR2 SFDVKD. CDR3 region: CAPTQRGGTRYEQYF. In DNA, the CDR3 is TGTGCCCCCACGCAGAGGGGAGGCACGCGCTACGAGCAGTACTTC.

The chain links TRBV7-9 to TRBJ2-7, with D possibly TRBD1 on 6 matching bases. Germline V lookup: CDR1 SEHNR, CDR2 FQNEAQ (reference sequence). V was trimmed by 6 bases and J by 1 base, leaving 13 bases between them. The CDR3 extends over 14 amino acids. The CDR3 DNA reads as TGTGCCAGCAGTGGACAGACCTTATCCTACGAGCAGTACTTC. It codes for CASSGQTLSYEQYF.

The chain recombines TRBV12-2 with TRBJ1-3; the table's D call, TRBD1, has no DNA check behind it. TRBV12-2 is marked as a pseudogene. This CDR3 comprises 17 residues. CDR3 in amino acids: CASRPWGLTSTGNTIYF. In nucleotides, the CDR3 is TGTGCAAGTCGCCCCTGGGGCCTCACCTCGACTGGAAACACCATATATTTT.

The rearrangement joins TRBV6-5 to TRBJ1-1; tentative D call: TRBD1 (6 bases). The CDR3 loop spans 16 amino acids. Germline CDR1 and CDR2: MNHEY and SVGAGI. V lost 2 bases to trimming and J lost 1 base, with 14 bases between them. CDR3 nucleotide sequence: TGTGCCAGCAGTTACGCTTCTCTAGGGGGGAACACTGAAGCTTTCTTT. Translation gives CASSYASLGGNTEAFF.